The 8 T cell receptor beta chains in this list originate from one sample, sequenced in a study of regulatory T cells in long-lasting Graves disease. Time point reported: newly diagnosed GD, antithyroid drugs for less than 3 months. There was RNA extracted from PBMCs, and the TCR library was made from it. HTBI primers from iRepertoire and Arm-PCR of CDR3 regions yielded the TCR beta libraries. Using its own MiXCR run on the multiplex PCR reads, TCRdb lists one record per CDR3 protein. The repertoire holds around 450,000 distinct CDR3 sequences, with around 15% as singletons. These data also featured in a second study, about T cells in Graves' hyperthyroidism and ophthalmopathy.

The specimen was peripheral blood mononuclear cells (PBMCs), collected at new diagnosis, from a patient treated with antithyroid drugs. The receptors were gathered from a man aged 35 to 55 with Graves disease.

V gene TRBV5-1 combines with J gene TRBJ2-2, with D possibly TRBD1 on 6 matching bases. CDR1 SGHRS and CDR2 YFSETQ come from the germline V gene. This CDR3 is built from 16 residues. The V and J ends lost 1 base and 2 bases respectively, with 12 bases between them. The CDR3 region is CASSLRGTDNTGELFF. CDR3 in DNA: TGCGCCAGCAGCTTGAGGGGGACCGATAACACCGGGGAGCTGTTTTTT.

CDR3 DNA sequence: TGTGCCTGGACTGCGGGAATGAGGGACGAGCAGTACTTC. Amino acid sequence: CAWTAGMRDEQYF. The rearrangement links TRBV30 to TRBJ2-7, with a weak D call TRBD2 (6 bases). The germline V and J ends were trimmed by 4 bases and 5 bases, with 15 bases remaining between them. This CDR3 has 13 amino acids. Germline CDR1 reads GTSNPN; CDR2 reads SVGIG (reference sequence).

The table lists this clonotype with many counts. This chain links TRBV11-3 with TRBJ2-1; TRBD2 is a possible D gene (6 bases). Germline lookup yields CDR1 SGHNT and CDR2 YENEEA. The CDR3 has 13 residues. Trimming removed 5 bases from V and 6 bases from J, with 11 bases in between. CDR3 bases: TGTGCCAGCAGCCAAGGGACTCTCAATGAGCAGTTCTTC. This codes for CASSQGTLNEQFF.

This clonotype was seen only a few times. The chain carries TRBV6-5 and TRBJ1-1; D is undetermined. There are 13 residues in the CDR3. From germline, CDR1 is MNHEY and CDR2 SVGAGI. V was clipped by 3 bases and J by 8 bases, with 13 bases between them. The CDR3 is CASSYRLKGEAFF. Written as DNA, the CDR3 is TGTGCCAGCAGTTATCGACTGAAAGGAGAAGCTTTCTTT.

This chain connects TRBV20-1 to TRBJ2-1, with 9 positions matching TRBD2. The CDR3 consists of 15 residues. J lost 4 bases, V lost 3 bases, and 7 bases had no gene match. CDR1 DFQATT and CDR2 SNEGSKA come from the germline V gene (reference sequence). The chain's CDR3 is CSARISGRLYNEQFF. The CDR3 DNA reads as TGCAGTGCTAGGATAAGCGGGAGGCTATACAATGAGCAGTTCTTC.

This chain joins TRBV15 and TRBJ2-1; TRBD2 matches at 13 bases. The CDR3 is 16 residues long. With V trimmed by 3 bases and J by 9 bases, 8 bases remained unmatched. Germline V gene sequence: CDR1 LNHNV, CDR2 YYDKDF (reference sequence). The CDR3 spells CATSSLTSGRGGEQFF. The CDR3 DNA reads TGTGCCACCAGCAGCTTAACTAGCGGGAGGGGTGGTGAGCAGTTCTTC.

Ten or more counts support this clonotype. The chain joins TRBV20-1 to TRBJ2-7; the D is unclear. Germline V lookup: CDR1 DFQATT, CDR2 SNEGSKA (reference sequence). Trimming shortened V by 6 bases and J by 3 bases, and 9 bases separated the two germline ends. The CDR3 runs 11 residues. Here the CDR3 reads CSADGYYEQYF. The CDR3 DNA follows: TGCAGTGCGGACGGATACTACGAGCAGTACTTC.

The genes are TRBV28 and TRBJ2-2; no clear D. The ends were cut back, 5 bases at V and 6 bases at J, with 16 bases in the middle. This CDR3 has 15 residues. Germline V CDR1 and CDR2: MDHEN, SYDVKM. CDR3 in DNA: TGTGCCAGCAGTGACACTTCCGCTGGGGCCGGGGAGCTGTTTTTT. It specifies CASSDTSAGAGELFF.